The following is a TCR beta chain sequence with its context. The target antigen is unknown. These data are taken from a study of STAT3 mutations in large granular lymphocyte leukemia. Findings and caveats of the study: Every T-cell large granular lymphocyte leukemia patient had at least one immunodominant TCR beta clonotype.

Germline V gene lookup returns CDR1 KGHSH and CDR2 LQKENI. This CDR3 contains 15 residues. V dropped 6 bases and J dropped 6 bases, with 18 bases sitting between them. Profiling relied on immunoSEQ multiplex PCR, and the TCRdb table lists in-frame clones only, not all of them. The repertoire holds 30,000 to 35,000 clones, with about 83% as singletons. The rearrangement joins TRBV18 to TRBJ2-1, with unresolved D. The sequence came from a woman aged 50 to 60 with T-cell large granular lymphocyte leukemia. Some clones in this sample may be carry-over from other donors' samples. Material: peripheral blood mononuclear cells. This CDR3 reads CASSRRRTLGNEQFF. In nucleotides, the CDR3 is TGTGCCAGCTCGCGTCGACGGACCCTAGGCAATGAGCAGTTCTTC.